This TCR beta chain was recovered during a study of post-analysis software for immune sequencing data (dated by TCRdb to 2015 to 2017). As for the study more broadly: Recorded disease courses included relapsing-remitting, secondary progressive and progressive-relapsing multiple sclerosis, with some patients lacking subtype annotation. Patient repertoires were compared against around 10 previously published healthy control repertoires from donors aged about 6 to 26 years. A subset of samples was prepared in parallel using single-end sample barcoding, then pooled and co-amplified after Illumina adapter ligation. The investigation overall reported the following: Direct clustering with F measure revealed strong co-clustering of samples prepared in the same batch, which led to a batch-effect correction. Multiple sclerosis patients had significantly lower normalized Chao1 diversity than controls, a result that suggests substantial peripheral T-cell clonal expansion. The multiple sclerosis patient group was slightly younger than the control group. Roughly 5 TRBV segments, including TRBV5-6, TRBV5-1 and TRBV20-1, were significantly more frequent in patients than controls.

The library came from PCR. The instrument was an Illumina HiSeq 2500. Unique molecular identifiers were incorporated into TCR beta cDNA libraries to reduce PCR and sequencing biases. Approximately 500,000 cDNA molecules were obtained per 1 to 10 million input T cells, so each molecule approximated one T cell. Patient libraries were prepared and sequenced with the same protocol used for the earlier healthy control dataset. Samples belonging to the same batch were prepared together, multiplexed and sequenced on a shared HiSeq lane. The study's own analysis went as follows. Raw barcoded reads were processed with MIGEC, and single-read molecular identifier groups were discarded before consensus assembly and CDR3 extraction. Clonotype tables were post-analysed with VDJtools, normalizing diversity by down-sampling all datasets to the smallest sample size. In repertoire overlap clustering, CDR3 amino acid sequences, but not nucleotide sequences, were matched to correct batch-related cross-sample contamination. Starting from the raw public reads, TCRdb applied fastp trimming at Q25, assembled clones with MiXCR and retained in-frame beta chains. For every CDR3 protein sequence, its rows merge into one entry that carries the most common genes and DNA. It is TCRdb's table, rather than the study itself, that gives the V and J calls and clone size. For this sample there are about 430,000 distinct CDR3 sequences; 30% to 45% appear just once. Together, the top ten hold about 7.6% of the sample.

From the cysteine through the phenylalanine, the CDR3 covers 16 amino acids. The kept DNA is CDR3 alone, 48 bases in frame from the first base. V is pruned by 2 bases and J by 10 bases, leaving 8 bases of the junction without a gene match. Based on the germline V gene, the CDR1 and CDR2 sequences are MDHEN and SYDVKM. Remarks on this clonotype: Its recognized antigen is unknown. Base qualities are not at hand, and no much larger clone is one base apart.

To demonstrate the VDJtools post-analysis software, TCR beta repertoires were profiled from the peripheral blood of 13 young patients with multiple sclerosis. The patients with multiple sclerosis were children and adolescents between roughly 6 and 17 years of age. The source is a girl aged 2 to 10 with multiple sclerosis. The V and J segments used are TRBV28 and TRBJ1-4, and 12 junctional nucleotides match TRBD1. The sequencing sample was made of blood. The sequenced DNA: TGTGCCAGCAGTTTAGCCGGGACAGGGGGCGCCGGAAAACTGTTTTTT. Its amino acids are CASSLAGTGGAGKLFF.